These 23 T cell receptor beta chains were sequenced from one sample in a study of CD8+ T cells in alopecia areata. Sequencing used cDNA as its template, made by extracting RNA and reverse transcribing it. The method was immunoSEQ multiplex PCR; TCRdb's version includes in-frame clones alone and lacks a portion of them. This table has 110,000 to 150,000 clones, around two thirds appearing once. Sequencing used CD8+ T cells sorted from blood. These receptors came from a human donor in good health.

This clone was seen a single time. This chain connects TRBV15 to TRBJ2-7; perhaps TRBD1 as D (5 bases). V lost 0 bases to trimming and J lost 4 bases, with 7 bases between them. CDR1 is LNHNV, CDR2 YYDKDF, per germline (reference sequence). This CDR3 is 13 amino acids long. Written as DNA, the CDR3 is TGTGCCACCAGCAGAGACGCAGGGTACGAGCAGTACTTC. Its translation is CATSRDAGYEQYF.

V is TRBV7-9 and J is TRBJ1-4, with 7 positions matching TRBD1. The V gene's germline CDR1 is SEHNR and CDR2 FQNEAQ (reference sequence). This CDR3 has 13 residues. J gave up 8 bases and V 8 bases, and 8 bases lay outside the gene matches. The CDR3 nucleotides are TGTGCCAGCCAGCCGACAGGGCAGGAAAAACTGTTTTTT. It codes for CASQPTGQEKLFF.

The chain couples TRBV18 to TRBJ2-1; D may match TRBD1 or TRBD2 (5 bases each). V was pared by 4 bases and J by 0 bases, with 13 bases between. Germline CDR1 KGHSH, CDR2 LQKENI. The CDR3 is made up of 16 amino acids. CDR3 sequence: CASSREDGGSYNEQFF. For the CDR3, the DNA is TGTGCCAGCTCACGCGAGGATGGGGGCTCCTACAATGAGCAGTTCTTC.

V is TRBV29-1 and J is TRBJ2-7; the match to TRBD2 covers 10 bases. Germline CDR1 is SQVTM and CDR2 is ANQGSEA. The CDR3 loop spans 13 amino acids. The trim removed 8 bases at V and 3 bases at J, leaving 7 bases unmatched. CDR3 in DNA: TGCAGCACCACTAGCGGGGACCACTACGAGCAGTACTTC. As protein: CSTTSGDHYEQYF.

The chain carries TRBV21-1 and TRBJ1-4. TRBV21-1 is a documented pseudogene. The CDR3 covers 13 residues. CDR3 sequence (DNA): TGTGCCAGGGGTGGCCATATCGGTGAAAAACTGTTTTTT. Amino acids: CARGGHIGEKLFF.

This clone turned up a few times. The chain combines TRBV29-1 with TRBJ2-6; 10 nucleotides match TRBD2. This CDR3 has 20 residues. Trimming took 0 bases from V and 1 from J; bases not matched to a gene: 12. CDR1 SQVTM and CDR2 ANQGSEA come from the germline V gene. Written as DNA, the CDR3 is TGCAGCGTTGAAGAAGGGGTAGCGGGAGGCCGAGTATCTGGGGCCAACGTCCTGACTTTC. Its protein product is CSVEEGVAGGRVSGANVLTF.

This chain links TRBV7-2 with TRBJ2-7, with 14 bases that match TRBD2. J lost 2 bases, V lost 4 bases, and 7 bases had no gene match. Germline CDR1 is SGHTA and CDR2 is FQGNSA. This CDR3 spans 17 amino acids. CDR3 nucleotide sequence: TGTGCCAGCAGCTCCGGGACTAGCGGGAGTTTAACCTACGAGCAGTACTTC. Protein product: CASSSGTSGSLTYEQYF.

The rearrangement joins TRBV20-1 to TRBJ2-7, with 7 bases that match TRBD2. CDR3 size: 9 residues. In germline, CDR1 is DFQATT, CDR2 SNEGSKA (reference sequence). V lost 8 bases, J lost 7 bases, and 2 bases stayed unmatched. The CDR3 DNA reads TGCAGTAGGGGAGGGGAGCAGTACTTC. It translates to CSRGGEQYF.

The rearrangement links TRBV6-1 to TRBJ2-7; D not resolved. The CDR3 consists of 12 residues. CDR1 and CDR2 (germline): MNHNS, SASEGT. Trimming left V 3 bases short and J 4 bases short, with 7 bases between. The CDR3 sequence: CASSDFGYEQYF. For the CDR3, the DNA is TGTGCCAGCAGTGATTTCGGATACGAGCAGTACTTC.

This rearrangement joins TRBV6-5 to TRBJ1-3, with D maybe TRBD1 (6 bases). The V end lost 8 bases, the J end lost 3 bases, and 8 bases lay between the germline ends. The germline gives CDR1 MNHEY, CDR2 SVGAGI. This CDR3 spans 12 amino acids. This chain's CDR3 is CASGGLGNTIYF. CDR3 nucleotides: TGTGCCAGCGGGGGGCTTGGAAACACCATATATTTT.

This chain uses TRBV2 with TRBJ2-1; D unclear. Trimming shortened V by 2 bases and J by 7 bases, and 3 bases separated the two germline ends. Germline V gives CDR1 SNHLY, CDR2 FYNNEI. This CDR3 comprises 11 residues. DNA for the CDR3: TGTGCCAGCAGTGAAAATAATGAGCAGTTCTTC. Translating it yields CASSENNEQFF.

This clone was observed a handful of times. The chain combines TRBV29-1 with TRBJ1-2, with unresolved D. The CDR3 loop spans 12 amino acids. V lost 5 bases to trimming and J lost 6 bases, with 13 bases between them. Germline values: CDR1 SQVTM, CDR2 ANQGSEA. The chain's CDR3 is CSVPRRVDGYTF. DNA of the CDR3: TGCAGCGTTCCGCGTAGGGTGGATGGCTACACCTTC.

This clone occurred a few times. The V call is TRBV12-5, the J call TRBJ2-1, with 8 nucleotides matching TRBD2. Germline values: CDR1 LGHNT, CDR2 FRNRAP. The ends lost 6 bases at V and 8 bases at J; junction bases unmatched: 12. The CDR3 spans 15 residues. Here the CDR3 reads CASGSALAGRDEQFF. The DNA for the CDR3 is TGTGCTAGTGGCTCTGCTCTAGCGGGCAGGGATGAGCAGTTCTTC.

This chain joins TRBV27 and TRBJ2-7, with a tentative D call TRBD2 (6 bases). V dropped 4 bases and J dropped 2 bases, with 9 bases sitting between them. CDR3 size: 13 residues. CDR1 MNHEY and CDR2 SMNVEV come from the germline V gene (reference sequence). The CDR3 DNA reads TGTGCCAGCAGTTCCTCGGGAGCCTACGAGCAGTACTTC. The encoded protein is CASSSSGAYEQYF.

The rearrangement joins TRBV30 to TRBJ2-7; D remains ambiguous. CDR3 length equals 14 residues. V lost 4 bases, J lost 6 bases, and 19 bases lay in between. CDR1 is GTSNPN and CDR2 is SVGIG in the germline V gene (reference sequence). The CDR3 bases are TGTGCCTGGAAGTTGGGCAGTCTCCCGGTCGAGCAGTACTTC. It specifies CAWKLGSLPVEQYF.

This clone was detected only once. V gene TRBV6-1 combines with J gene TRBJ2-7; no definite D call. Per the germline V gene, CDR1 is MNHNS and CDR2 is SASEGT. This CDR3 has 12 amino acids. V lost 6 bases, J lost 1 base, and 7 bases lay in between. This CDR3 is CASRHTSYEQYF. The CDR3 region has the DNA TGTGCCAGCAGGCATACTTCCTACGAGCAGTACTTC.

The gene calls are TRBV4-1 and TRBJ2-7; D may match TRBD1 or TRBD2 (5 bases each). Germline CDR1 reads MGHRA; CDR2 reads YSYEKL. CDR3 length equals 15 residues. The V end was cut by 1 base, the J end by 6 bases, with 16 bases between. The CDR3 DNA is TGCGCCAGCAGCCAAGGGCTTGGGACGGCTACCGAGCAGTACTTC. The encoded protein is CASSQGLGTATEQYF.

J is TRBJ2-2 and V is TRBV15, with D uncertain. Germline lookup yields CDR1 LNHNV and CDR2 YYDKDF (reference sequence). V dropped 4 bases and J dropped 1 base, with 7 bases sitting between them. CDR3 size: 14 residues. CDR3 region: CATSNMWNTGELFF. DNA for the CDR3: TGTGCCACCAGCAATATGTGGAACACCGGGGAGCTGTTTTTT.

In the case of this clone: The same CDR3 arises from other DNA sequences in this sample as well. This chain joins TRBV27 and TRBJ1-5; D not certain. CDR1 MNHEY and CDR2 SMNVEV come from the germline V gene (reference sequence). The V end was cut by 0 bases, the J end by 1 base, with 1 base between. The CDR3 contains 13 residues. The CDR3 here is CASSLSSNQPQHF. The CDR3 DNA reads TGTGCCAGCAGTTTATCGAGCAATCAGCCCCAGCATTTT.

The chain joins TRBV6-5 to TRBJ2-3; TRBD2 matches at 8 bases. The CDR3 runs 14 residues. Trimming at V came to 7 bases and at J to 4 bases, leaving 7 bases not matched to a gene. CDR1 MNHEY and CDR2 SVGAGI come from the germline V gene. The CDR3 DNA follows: TGTGCCAGCAAGGGGCGGGAGGACCCAGATACGCAGTATTTT. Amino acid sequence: CASKGREDPDTQYF.

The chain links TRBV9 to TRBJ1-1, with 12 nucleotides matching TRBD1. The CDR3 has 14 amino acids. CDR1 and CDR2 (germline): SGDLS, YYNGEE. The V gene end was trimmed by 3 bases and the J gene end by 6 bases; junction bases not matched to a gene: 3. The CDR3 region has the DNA TGTGCCAGCAGCGCAGGGACAGGGGGCCCTGAAGCTTTCTTT. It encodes CASSAGTGGPEAFF.

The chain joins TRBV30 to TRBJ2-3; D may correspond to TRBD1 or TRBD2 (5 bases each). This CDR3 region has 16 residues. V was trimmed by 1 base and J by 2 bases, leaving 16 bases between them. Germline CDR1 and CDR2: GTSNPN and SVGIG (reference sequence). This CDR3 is CAWSALTGTDTDTQYF. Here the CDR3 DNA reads TGTGCCTGGAGTGCATTGACCGGGACCGACACAGATACGCAGTATTTT.

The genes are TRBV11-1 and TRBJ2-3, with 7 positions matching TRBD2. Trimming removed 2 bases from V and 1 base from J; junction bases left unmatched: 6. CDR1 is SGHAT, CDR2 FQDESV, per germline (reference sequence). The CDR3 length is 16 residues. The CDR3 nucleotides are TGTGCCAGCAGCTTAAATGCGGGAGTCGGCACAGATACGCAGTATTTT. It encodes CASSLNAGVGTDTQYF.